These 7 T cell receptor beta chains came from one sample sequenced in a study of T cells after yellow fever vaccination. Each CDR3 protein gets one entry after TCRdb re-called the 5' RACE reads with MiXCR. The sample has 400,000 to 450,000 distinct CDR3 sequences; approximately 19% are singletons. The sequenced sample was PBMCs, obtained before the yellow fever booster vaccination. The receptor source for this set is a man aged 18 to 35 who received the YFV17D yellow fever vaccine.

In this sample, this clonotype turned up a few times. The rearrangement uses TRBV6-5 and TRBJ2-1; 8 nucleotides line up with TRBD2. The CDR3 extends over 14 amino acids. CDR1 is MNHEY, CDR2 SVGAGI, per germline. V dropped 6 bases and J dropped 9; count of bases not matched to a gene: 10. The CDR3 protein is CASRPRGGRAEQFF. The CDR3 DNA is TGTGCCAGCAGACCTCGGGGGGGCCGAGCTGAGCAGTTCTTC.

This clonotype was detected ten times or more. The chain joins TRBV12-3 or TRBV12-4 to TRBJ1-5; TRBD1 agrees at 7 bases. The CDR3 is 15 amino acids. V gave up 6 bases and J gave up 6 bases; unmatched junction bases: 11. The CDR3 DNA reads as TGTGCCAGCAGCCCAAACCAAGGACAGGCTCAGCCCCAGCATTTT. Residues: CASSPNQGQAQPQHF.

This chain connects TRBV7-2 to TRBJ2-6; no clear D gene. The germline gives CDR1 SGHTA, CDR2 FQGNSA. The CDR3 totals 18 residues. The germline V and J ends were trimmed by 0 bases and 0 bases, with 12 bases remaining between them. CDR3 sequence reads: CASSLAFFRNSGANVLTF. CDR3 nucleotide sequence: TGTGCCAGCAGCTTAGCTTTCTTCCGGAACTCTGGGGCCAACGTCCTGACTTTC.

A few counts support this clonotype. The rearrangement joins TRBV5-1 to TRBJ1-2; D may be TRBD1 (6 bases). The germline V gene encodes CDR1 SGHRS and CDR2 YFSETQ. V was trimmed by 0 bases and J by 8 bases, leaving 11 bases between them. The CDR3 is 13 residues long. CDR3 sequence: CASSLDGGAGYTF. The CDR3 DNA reads as TGCGCCAGCAGCTTGGACGGGGGCGCGGGCTACACCTTC.

This clonotype showed up just a few times. V and J are TRBV20-1 and TRBJ2-7; 7 bases align to TRBD1. The CDR3 contains 14 residues. Germline V lookup: CDR1 DFQATT, CDR2 SNEGSKA (reference sequence). J was trimmed by 3 bases and V by 6 bases; bases with no gene match: 11. The CDR3 protein is CSAPYPTGYYEQYF. The CDR3 DNA follows: TGCAGTGCCCCATACCCGACAGGGTACTACGAGCAGTACTTC.

V usage is TRBV6-2 or TRBV6-3 and J usage is TRBJ1-6; possibly TRBD1 for D (6 bases). This CDR3 has 16 residues. Trimming shortened V by 2 bases and J by 12 bases, and 20 bases separated the two germline ends. Germline CDR1 reads MNHEY; CDR2 reads SVGEGT. CDR3 coding DNA: TGTGCCAGCAGTTACAGCGGTCCGTTAGAGGGGGTACCCCTCCACTTT. Translation gives CASSYSGPLEGVPLHF.

This clonotype was found a few times. V is TRBV4-1 and J is TRBJ1-1; D is undetermined. V gave up 5 bases and J gave up 0 bases, with 16 bases separating them. CDR1 MGHRA and CDR2 YSYEKL come from the germline V gene. CDR3 length: 16 amino acids. The CDR3 sequence is CASSSLGPALNTEAFF. DNA of the CDR3: TGCGCCAGCAGCAGTCTAGGTCCAGCCTTGAACACTGAAGCTTTCTTT.